A selection of T cell receptor beta chains follows, all from one sample in a study of blood T cell repertoires in COVID-19. Generated by immunoSEQ multiplex PCR, the TCRdb table keeps only in-frame clones and is missing some. The sample gives more than 250,000 clones, roughly 87% of which show up once; 5.5% to 6% is in the top ten. Sequencing was performed on PBMCs or T cells enriched from blood (not recorded which). The receptors stem from a woman aged 30 to 39 who had recovered from COVID-19. Each CDR3 is given without its conserved first and last residue. Clone size is shown for a subset of rows, as once, few, many or a class of expanded clone.

>-|TRBJ1-1|TRBV9
ASSSRVGGTEAF
>-|TRBJ1-6|TRBV6-2/TRBV6-3
ASSYPGQHNSPLH
>-|TRBJ1-2|TRBV30
AYLDRGRGYT
>-|TRBJ1-6|TRBV12-3/TRBV12-4
ASSTGLGSPLH
>-|TRBJ1-1|TRBV5-1
ASSLSQKMNTEAF
>-|TRBJ1-1|TRBV4-3
ASSQDLRGRGNTEAF
>-|TRBJ1-1|TRBV25-1
ASSELRGIEAF
>once|TRBJ1-2|TRBV7-2
ASSFSGQGARGYT
>-|TRBJ1-6|TRBV4-1
ASSYNRDNSPLH
>-|TRBJ1-3|TRBV29-1
SVPNPSGNTIY
>-|TRBJ1-1|TRBV6-1
ASSERDMDTEAF
>-|TRBJ1-1|TRBV14
ASSQAGSEAF
>once|TRBJ2-1|TRBV12-5
ASGLGTGLTNNEQF
>-|TRBJ1-2|TRBV7-9
ASNPGQGAYGYT
>-|TRBJ1-6|TRBV5-5
ASSLDPGGAYNSPLH
>few|TRBJ2-1|TRBV27
ASSSPSWGGHEQF
>-|TRBJ2-3|TRBV5-4
ASSLAGGQYTDTQY
>-|TRBJ1-5|TRBV2
ASSEAGGQGNQPQH
>-|TRBJ2-3|TRBV2
ASSENSWKAQY
>-|TRBJ1-1|TRBV12-3/TRBV12-4
ASRIMNTEAF
>-|TRBJ1-4|TRBV5-1
ASSGGSYSTNEKLF
>-|TRBJ1-6|TRBV19
ASSIIPTSSYNSPLH
>-|TRBJ2-3|TRBV5-1
ASSLLGSSGGAVDTQY
>few|TRBJ1-2|TRBV10-2
ASAQGQGFNYGYT
>-|TRBJ1-2|TRBV12-3/TRBV12-4
ASSFLGDYGYT
>-|TRBJ2-1|TRBV10-2
ASSERGTSYEQF
>-|TRBJ2-5|TRBV6-2/TRBV6-3
ASSYQAKRTQY
>-|TRBJ1-1|TRBV5-1
ASSLALGQNTEAF
>-|TRBJ1-6|TRBV7-8
ASSRQGGSPLH
>-|TRBJ2-7|TRBV6-5
ASSYRTGEVYEQY
>-|TRBJ1-2|TRBV23-1
ASSQSCSGGLGGYT
>few|TRBJ1-3|TRBV10-2
ASSESQGGNTIY
>-|TRBJ1-6|TRBV27
ASSLVGTSPFVPLH
>-|TRBJ1-1|TRBV19
ASSTYNGPGSGNTEAF
>-|TRBJ1-2|TRBV29-1
SADQQGIIGYT
>-|TRBJ1-5|TRBV7-8
ASSPTGGNQPQH
>-|TRBJ1-1|TRBV7-2
ASSSRDSGTEAF
>once|TRBJ1-5|TRBV5-4
ASSPEGNQPQH
>few|TRBJ1-5|TRBV15
ATSSGTHSNQPQH
>-|TRBJ1-1|TRBV27
ASRRNLNAEAF
>once|TRBJ1-2|TRBV19
ASPQGHPSYGYT
>-|TRBJ1-2|TRBV2
ASVRNGGGHYGYT
>once|TRBJ2-3|TRBV10-3
AISGVAGGQKDTQY
>-|TRBJ1-2|TRBV19
ASSARDRGDRYGYT
>-|TRBJ1-6|TRBV10-3
AIRDWTGSNSPLH
>-|TRBJ2-5|TRBV6-5
ASSRRGARETQY
>once|TRBJ1-5|TRBV30
AWSDRVGQPQH
>-|TRBJ1-2|TRBV4-3
ASSKQTDYGYT
>-|TRBJ2-3|TRBV9
ASSGLAVSTDTQY
>-|TRBJ2-5|TRBV27
ASSFVRGAMTETQY
>-|TRBJ1-6|TRBV21-1
ASSSQVYNSPLH
>few|TRBJ1-5|TRBV19
ASKQVAGNQPQH
>-|TRBJ2-2|TRBV7-3
ASSTPSGELF
>-|TRBJ2-1|TRBV5-1
ASSLAGDQSNEQF
>-|TRBJ2-1|TRBV3-1/TRBV3-2
ASSQVLGLAGPNEQF